This T cell receptor beta chain was sequenced in a study of T cells in Graves' hyperthyroidism and ophthalmopathy. Germline values: CDR1 LNHDA, CDR2 SQIVND (reference sequence). The ends were cut back, 3 bases at V and 0 bases at J, with 8 bases in the middle. The CDR3 totals 14 residues. RNA transcripts gave rise to amplified TCR beta CDR3 regions. The HTBI primer set drove a first-round RT-PCR of the TCR CDR3. MiXCR, run by TCRdb on the multiplex PCR reads, gives a single entry per CDR3 protein. The table lists over 650,000 distinct CDR3 sequences, about 45% of them singletons. This clonotype was seen more than once but under ten times.

The chain employs TRBV19 and TRBJ1-1; a weak D match, TRBD1 (6 bases). The sequence was collected from an adult man with Graves' disease, either hyperthyroidism or ophthalmopathy (not recorded which). What was sequenced was peripheral blood or thyroid tissue (not recorded which). As DNA, the CDR3 is TGTGCCAGTAGTATGGACAGATTGAACACTGAAGCTTTCTTT. The encoded protein is CASSMDRLNTEAFF.